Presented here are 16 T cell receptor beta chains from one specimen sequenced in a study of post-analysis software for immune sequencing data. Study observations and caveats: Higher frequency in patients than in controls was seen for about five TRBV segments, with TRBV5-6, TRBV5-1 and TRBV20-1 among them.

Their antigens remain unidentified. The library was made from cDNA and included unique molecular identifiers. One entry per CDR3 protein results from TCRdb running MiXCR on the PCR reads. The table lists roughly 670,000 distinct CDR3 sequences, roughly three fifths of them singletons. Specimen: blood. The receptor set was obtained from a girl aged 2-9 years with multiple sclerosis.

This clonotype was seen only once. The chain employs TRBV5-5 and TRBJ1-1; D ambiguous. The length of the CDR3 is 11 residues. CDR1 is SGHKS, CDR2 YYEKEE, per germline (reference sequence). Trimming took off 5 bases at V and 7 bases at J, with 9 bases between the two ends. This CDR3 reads CASSLSVEAFF. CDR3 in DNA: TGTGCCAGCAGTTTAAGTGTTGAAGCTTTCTTT. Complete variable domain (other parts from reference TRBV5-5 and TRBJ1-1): DAGVTQSPTHLIKTRGQQVTLRCSPISGHKSVSWYQQVLGQGPQFIFQYYEKEERGRGNFPDRFSARQFPNYSSELNVNALLLGDSALYLCASSLSVEAFFGQGTRLTVV.

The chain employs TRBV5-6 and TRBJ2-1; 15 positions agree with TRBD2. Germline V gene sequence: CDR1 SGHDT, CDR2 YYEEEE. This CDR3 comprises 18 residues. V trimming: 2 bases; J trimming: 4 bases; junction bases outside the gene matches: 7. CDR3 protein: CASSFRTSGGARYNEQFF. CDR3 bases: TGTGCCAGCAGCTTTAGGACTAGCGGGGGGGCGCGGTACAATGAGCAGTTCTTC.

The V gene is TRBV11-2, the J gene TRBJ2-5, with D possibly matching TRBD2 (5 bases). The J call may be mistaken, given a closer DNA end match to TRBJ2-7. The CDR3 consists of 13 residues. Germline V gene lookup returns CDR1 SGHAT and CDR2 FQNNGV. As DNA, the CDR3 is TGTGCCAGCAGTAGGGTGAGGGTCTACGAGCAGTACTTC. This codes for CASSRVRVYEQYF.

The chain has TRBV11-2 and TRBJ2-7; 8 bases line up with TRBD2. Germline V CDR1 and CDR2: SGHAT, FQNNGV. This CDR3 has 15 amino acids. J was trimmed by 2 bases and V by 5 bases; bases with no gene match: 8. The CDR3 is CASSPRLAQTYEQYF. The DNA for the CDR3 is TGTGCCAGCAGCCCACGACTAGCGCAAACCTACGAGCAGTACTTC.

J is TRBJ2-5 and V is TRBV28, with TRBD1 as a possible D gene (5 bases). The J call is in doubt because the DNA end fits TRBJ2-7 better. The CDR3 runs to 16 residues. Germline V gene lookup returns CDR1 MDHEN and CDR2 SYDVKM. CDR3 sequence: CASSLMTVLPPSEQYF. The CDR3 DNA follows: TGTGCCAGCAGTCTAATGACAGTTCTTCCCCCCTCCGAGCAGTACTTC.

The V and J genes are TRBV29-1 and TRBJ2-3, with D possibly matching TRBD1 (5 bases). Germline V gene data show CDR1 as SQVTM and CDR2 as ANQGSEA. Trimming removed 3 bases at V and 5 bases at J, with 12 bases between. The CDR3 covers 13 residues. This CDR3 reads CSVDRESEDTQYF. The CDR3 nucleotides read TGCAGCGTTGACAGGGAATCAGAAGATACGCAGTATTTT.

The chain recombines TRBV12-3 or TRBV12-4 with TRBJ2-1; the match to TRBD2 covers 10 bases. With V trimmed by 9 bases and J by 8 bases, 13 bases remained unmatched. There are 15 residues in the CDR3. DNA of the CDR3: TGTGCCAGGAAGTTAGCGGGAGGCCGACGACATGAGCAGTTCTTC. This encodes CARKLAGGRRHEQFF.

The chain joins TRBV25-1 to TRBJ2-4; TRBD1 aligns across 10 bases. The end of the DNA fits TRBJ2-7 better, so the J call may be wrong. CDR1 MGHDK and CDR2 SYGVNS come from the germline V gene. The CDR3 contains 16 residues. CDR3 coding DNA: TGTGCCAGCAGTGACCCGGGACAGGGGACCCTCTACGAGCAGTACTTC. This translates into CASSDPGQGTLYEQYF.

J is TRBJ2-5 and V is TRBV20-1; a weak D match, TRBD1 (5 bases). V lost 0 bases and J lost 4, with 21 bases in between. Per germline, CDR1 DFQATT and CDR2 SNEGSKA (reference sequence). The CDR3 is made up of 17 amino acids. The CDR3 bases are TGCAGTGCTAGAGATCCCTTTACAGCAGGGTACCGAGAGACCCAGTACTTC. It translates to CSARDPFTAGYRETQYF.

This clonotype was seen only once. The CDR3 sequence is CASSLGRRAPEKGDQYF. CDR3 sequence (DNA): TGTGCCAGCAGCTTGGGCAGGAGGGCCCCGGAGAAAGGGGATCAGTACTTC. The chain links TRBV13 to TRBJ2-4, with D tentatively TRBD2 (6 bases). Germline-derived CDR1 and CDR2 are PRHDT and FYEKMQ (reference sequence). CDR3 length: 17 amino acids. V lost 3 bases, J lost 12 bases, and 27 bases lay in between.

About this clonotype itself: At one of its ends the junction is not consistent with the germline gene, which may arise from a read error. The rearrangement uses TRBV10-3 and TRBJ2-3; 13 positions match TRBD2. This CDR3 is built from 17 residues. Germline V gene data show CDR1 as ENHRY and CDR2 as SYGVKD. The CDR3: CTISQGLAGISTDTQYF. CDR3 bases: TGTACCATCAGCCAGGGACTAGCGGGAATAAGCACAGATACGCAGTATTTT.

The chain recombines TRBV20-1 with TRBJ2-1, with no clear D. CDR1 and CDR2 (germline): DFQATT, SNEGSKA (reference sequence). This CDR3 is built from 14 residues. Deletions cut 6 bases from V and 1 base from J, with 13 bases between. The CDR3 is CSAFGQTSYNEQFF. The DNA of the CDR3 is TGCAGTGCCTTCGGCCAAACTTCCTACAATGAGCAGTTCTTC.

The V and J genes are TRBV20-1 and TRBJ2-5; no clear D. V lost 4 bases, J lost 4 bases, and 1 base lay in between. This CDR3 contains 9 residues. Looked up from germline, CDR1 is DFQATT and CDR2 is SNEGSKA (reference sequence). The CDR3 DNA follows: TGCAGTGCTACAGAGACCCAGTACTTC. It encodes CSATETQYF.

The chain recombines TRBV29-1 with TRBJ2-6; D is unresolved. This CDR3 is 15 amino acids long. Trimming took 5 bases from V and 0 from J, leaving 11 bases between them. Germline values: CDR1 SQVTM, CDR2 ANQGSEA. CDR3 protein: CSVSGHRSGANVLTF. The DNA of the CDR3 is TGCAGCGTTTCGGGCCACCGCTCTGGGGCCAACGTCCTGACTTTC.

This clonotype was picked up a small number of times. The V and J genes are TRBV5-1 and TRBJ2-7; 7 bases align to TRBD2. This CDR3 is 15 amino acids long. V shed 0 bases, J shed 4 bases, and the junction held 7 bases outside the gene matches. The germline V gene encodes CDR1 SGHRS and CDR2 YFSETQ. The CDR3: CASSLVRENVYEQYF. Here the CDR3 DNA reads TGCGCCAGCAGCTTGGTGCGGGAGAACGTTTACGAGCAGTACTTC.

CDR3 loop: CASSYLRTGGYEQYF. Here the CDR3 DNA reads TGTGCCAGCAGTTACTTGAGGACAGGGGGCTACGAGCAGTACTTC. This chain uses TRBV6-5 with TRBJ2-7; 10 nucleotides agree with TRBD1. The CDR3 is made up of 15 amino acids. The germline V gene encodes CDR1 MNHEY and CDR2 SVGAGI. The ends lost 1 base at V and 3 bases at J; junction bases unmatched: 3.